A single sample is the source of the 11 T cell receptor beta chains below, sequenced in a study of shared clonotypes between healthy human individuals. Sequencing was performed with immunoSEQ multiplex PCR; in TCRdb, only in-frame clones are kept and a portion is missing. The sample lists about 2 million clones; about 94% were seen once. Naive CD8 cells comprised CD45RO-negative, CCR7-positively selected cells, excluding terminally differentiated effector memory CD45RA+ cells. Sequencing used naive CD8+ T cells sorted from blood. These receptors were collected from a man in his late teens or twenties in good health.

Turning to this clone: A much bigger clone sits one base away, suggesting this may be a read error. This chain's CDR3 is CASSVGQTYEQYF. The CDR3 DNA is TGTGCCAGCAGCGTTGGACAGACCTACGAGCAGTACTTC. The J gene is TRBJ2-7, the V gene TRBV7-6; tentatively, D is TRBD1 (6 bases). The V and J ends lost 5 bases and 2 bases respectively, with 10 bases between them. CDR1 and CDR2 from the germline V gene are SGHVS and FNYEAQ. The CDR3 spans 13 residues.

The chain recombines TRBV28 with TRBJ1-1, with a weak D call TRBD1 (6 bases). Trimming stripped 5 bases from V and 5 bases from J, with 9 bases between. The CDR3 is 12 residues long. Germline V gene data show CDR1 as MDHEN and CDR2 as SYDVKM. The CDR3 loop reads CASSATGTEAFF. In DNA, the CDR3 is TGTGCCAGCAGTGCGACAGGAACTGAAGCTTTCTTT.

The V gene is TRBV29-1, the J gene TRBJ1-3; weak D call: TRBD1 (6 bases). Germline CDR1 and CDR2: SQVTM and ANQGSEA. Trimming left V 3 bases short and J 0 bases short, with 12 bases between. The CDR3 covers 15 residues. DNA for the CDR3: TGCAGCGTTGAGGGGGCCCCGAGCTCTGGAAACACCATATATTTT. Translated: CSVEGAPSSGNTIYF. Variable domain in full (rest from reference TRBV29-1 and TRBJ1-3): SAVISQKPSRDICQRGTSLTIQCQVDSQVTMMFWYRQQPGQSLTLIATANQGSEATYESGFVIDKFPISRPNLTFSTLTVSNMSPEDSSIYLCSVEGAPSSGNTIYFGEGSWLTVV.

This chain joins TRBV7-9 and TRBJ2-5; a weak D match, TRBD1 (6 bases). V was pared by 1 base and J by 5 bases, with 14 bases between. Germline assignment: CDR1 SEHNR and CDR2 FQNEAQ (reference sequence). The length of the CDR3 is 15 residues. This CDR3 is CASSLEQGSPETQYF. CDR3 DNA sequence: TGTGCCAGCAGCTTAGAGCAGGGGAGTCCGGAGACCCAGTACTTC.

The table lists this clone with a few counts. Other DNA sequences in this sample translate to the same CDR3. CDR3 amino acids: CASSQDPTYEQYF. CDR3 sequence (DNA): TGCGCCAGCAGCCAAGATCCCACCTACGAGCAGTACTTC. V gene TRBV4-3 combines with J gene TRBJ2-7; D unresolved. Germline loops: CDR1 LGHNA, CDR2 YSLEER. Trimming pared 0 bases from V and 2 bases from J, leaving 5 bases between. CDR3 length equals 13 residues.

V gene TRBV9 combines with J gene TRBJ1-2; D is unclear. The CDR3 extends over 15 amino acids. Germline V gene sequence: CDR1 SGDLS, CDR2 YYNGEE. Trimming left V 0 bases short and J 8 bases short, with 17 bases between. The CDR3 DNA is TGTGCCAGCAGCGTAGGTGAGGGAAGGGATTCCGGCTACACCTTC. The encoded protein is CASSVGEGRDSGYTF.

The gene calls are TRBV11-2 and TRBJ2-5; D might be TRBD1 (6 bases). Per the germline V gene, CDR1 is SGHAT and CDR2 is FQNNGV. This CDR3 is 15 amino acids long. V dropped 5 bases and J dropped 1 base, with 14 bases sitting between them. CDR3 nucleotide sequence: TGTGCCAGCAGCCCCCTGGGGACAATCCAAGAGACCCAGTACTTC. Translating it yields CASSPLGTIQETQYF.

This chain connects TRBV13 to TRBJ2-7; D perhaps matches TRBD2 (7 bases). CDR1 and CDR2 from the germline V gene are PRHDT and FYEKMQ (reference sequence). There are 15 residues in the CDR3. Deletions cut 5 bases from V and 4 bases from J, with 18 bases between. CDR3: CASSGRSGGLYEQYF. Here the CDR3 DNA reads TGTGCCAGCAGCGGGCGCTCGGGGGGCTTATACGAGCAGTACTTC.

CDR3 sequence (DNA): TGTGCCAGCAGTCAGCAGGGAGGCAATCAGCCCCAGCATTTT. Translated, it gives CASSQQGGNQPQHF. The chain is built from TRBV27 and TRBJ1-5, with a possible D match to TRBD1 (5 bases). Germline loops: CDR1 MNHEY, CDR2 SMNVEV (reference sequence). The CDR3 extends over 14 amino acids. Trimming took 5 bases from V and 2 from J, leaving 10 bases between them.

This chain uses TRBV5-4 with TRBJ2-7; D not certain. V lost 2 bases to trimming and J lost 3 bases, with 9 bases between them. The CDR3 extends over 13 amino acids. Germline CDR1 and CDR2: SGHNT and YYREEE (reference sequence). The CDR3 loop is CASSFLGSYEQYF. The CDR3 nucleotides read TGTGCCAGCAGCTTTCTCGGCAGCTACGAGCAGTACTTC. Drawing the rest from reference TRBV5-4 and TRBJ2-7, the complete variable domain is ETGVTQSPTHLIKTRGQQVTLRCSSQSGHNTVSWYQQALGQGPQFIFQYYREEENGRGNFPPRFSGLQFPNYSSELNVNALELDDSALYLCASSFLGSYEQYFGPGTRLTVT.

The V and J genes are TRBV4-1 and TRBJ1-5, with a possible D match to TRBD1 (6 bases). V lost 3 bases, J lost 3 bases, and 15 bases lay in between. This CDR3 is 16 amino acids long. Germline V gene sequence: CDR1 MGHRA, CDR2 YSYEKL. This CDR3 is CASSHRGGADNQPQHF. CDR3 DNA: TGCGCCAGCAGCCACCGGGGGGGCGCCGACAATCAGCCCCAGCATTTT.